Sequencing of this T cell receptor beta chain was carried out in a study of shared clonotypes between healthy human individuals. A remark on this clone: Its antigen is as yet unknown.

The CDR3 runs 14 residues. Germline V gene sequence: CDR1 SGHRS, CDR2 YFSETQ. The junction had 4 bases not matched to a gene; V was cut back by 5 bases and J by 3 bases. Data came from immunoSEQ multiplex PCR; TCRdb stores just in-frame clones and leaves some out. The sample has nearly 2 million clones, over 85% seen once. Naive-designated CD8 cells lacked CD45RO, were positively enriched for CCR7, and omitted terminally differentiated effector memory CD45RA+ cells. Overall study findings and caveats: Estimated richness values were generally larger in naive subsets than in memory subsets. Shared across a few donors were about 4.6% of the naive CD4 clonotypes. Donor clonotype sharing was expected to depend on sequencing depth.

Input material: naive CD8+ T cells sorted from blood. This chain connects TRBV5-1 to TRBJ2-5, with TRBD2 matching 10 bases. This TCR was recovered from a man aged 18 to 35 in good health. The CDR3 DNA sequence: TGCGCCAGCAGGCGGACTAGCGGAGAAGAGACCCAGTACTTC. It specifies CASRRTSGEETQYF.